This T cell receptor (beta chain) was sequenced for a study of T cells expressing NK-cell markers. The study's findings and limits: One observes that, in four donors, these clonotypes were also the leading ones within the CD3+CD56-NKG2C+ fraction.

TCRdb reprocessed the 5' RACE reads and reports one entry per CDR3 protein, with no DNA. The clone table shows 550,000 to 600,000 distinct CDR3 sequences, with the ten largest holding around 4%. CDR3 length: 13 amino acids. CDR1 and CDR2 (germline): ENHRY, SYGVKD. Details on this clonotype: Antigen specificity is unknown.

The rearrangement joins TRBV10-3 to TRBJ1-5; TCRdb indicates TRBD1, and absent DNA this call remains unverified. Sequenced sample: blood T cells: a sorted CD56 or NKG2C T cell subset, CD4+ or CD8+ T cells, or bulk PBMC T cells (not recorded which). The sequence derives from a man between 18 and 35 years old in good health. The CDR3 sequence is CAISGGLGQPQHF.